The 3 T cell receptor beta chains below all came from one sample that was sequenced in a study of CD8+ T cells in alopecia areata. Reverse transcribed after extraction, RNA yielded cDNA as the sequencing template. The table came from immunoSEQ multiplex PCR; TCRdb's copy has only in-frame clones and leaves some out. In the table there are 150,000 to 200,000 clones, 60% of which are singletons. Described treatment: oral pan-JAK inhibitor, 5-10 mg twice daily. Specimen: CD4+ T cells sorted from blood, collected at week 24, from a patient treated with tofacitinib. The receptors stem from a human donor with alopecia areata.

The chain joins TRBV4-1 to TRBJ1-2; D remains ambiguous. Germline CDR1 MGHRA, CDR2 YSYEKL. This CDR3 region has 12 residues. Trimming cost V 10 bases and J 4 bases, with 13 bases left between them. CDR3 region: CAIRPGSYGYTF. As DNA, the CDR3 is TGCGCCATCAGGCCGGGGAGCTATGGCTACACCTTC.

The CDR3 sequence: CATQGRPDSNQPQHF. CDR3 DNA sequence: TGTGCCACCCAGGGGAGGCCGGATAGCAATCAGCCCCAGCATTTT. V and J are TRBV6-5 and TRBJ1-5, with D possibly being TRBD1 (6 bases). This CDR3 contains 15 residues. V was trimmed by 10 bases and J by 0 bases, leaving 16 bases between them. Germline CDR1 and CDR2: MNHEY and SVGAGI.

DNA of the CDR3: TGCGCCAGCAAATCACAGGGGCCTTTCGGAGATACGCAGTATTTT. Encoded protein: CASKSQGPFGDTQYF. This chain uses TRBV5-1 with TRBJ2-3; 7 nucleotides match TRBD1. Germline V CDR1 and CDR2: SGHRS, YFSETQ. CDR3 length: 15 residues. J lost 5 bases, V lost 6 bases, and 12 bases had no gene match. The whole variable domain, filled in from reference TRBV5-1 and TRBJ2-3, reads KAGVTQTPRYLIKTRGQQVTLSCSPISGHRSVSWYQQTPGQGLQFLFEYFSETQRNKGNFPGRFSGRQFSNSRSEMNVSTLELGDSALYLCASKSQGPFGDTQYFGPGTRLTVL.